This T cell receptor (beta chain) was obtained from a study of Tregs in tolerant kidney transplant recipients. V dropped 7 bases and J dropped 3 bases, with 10 bases sitting between them. The length of the CDR3 is 12 residues. Germline CDR1 is GTSNPN and CDR2 is SVGIG (reference sequence). This clone was counted only a few times. The method was immunoSEQ multiplex PCR; TCRdb's version includes in-frame clones alone and lacks a portion of them. The sample holds roughly 120,000 clones; almost 95% are singletons and the top ten take more than 0.5%. The sample comprised CD4+ T cells from blood. This TCR was recovered from a human donor in good health. The J gene is TRBJ1-3, the V gene TRBV30; possibly TRBD1 for D (5 bases). As DNA, the CDR3 is TGTGCCTCTTTCGACAGTGGAAACACCATATATTTT. Its translation is CASFDSGNTIYF.